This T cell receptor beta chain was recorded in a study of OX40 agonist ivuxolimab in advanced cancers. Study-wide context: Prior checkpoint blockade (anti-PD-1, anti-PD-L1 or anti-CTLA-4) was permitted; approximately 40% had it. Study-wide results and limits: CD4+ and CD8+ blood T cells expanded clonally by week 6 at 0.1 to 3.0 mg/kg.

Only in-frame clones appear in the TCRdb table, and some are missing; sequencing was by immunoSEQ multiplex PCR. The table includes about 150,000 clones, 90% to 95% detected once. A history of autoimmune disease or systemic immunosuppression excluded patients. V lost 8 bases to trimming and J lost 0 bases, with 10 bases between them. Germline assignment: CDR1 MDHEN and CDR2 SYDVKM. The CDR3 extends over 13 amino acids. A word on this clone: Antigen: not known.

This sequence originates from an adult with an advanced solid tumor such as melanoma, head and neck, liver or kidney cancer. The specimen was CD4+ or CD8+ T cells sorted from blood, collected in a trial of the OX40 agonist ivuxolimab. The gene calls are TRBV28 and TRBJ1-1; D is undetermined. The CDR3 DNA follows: TGTGCCAGCCACGAAACTTTGAACACTGAAGCTTTCTTT. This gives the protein CASHETLNTEAFF. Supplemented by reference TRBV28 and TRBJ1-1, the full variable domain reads DVKVTQSSRYLVKRTGEKVFLECVQDMDHENMFWYRQDPGLGLRLIYFSYDVKMKEKGDIPEGYSVSREKKERFSLILESASTNQTSMYLCASHETLNTEAFFGQGTRLTVV.